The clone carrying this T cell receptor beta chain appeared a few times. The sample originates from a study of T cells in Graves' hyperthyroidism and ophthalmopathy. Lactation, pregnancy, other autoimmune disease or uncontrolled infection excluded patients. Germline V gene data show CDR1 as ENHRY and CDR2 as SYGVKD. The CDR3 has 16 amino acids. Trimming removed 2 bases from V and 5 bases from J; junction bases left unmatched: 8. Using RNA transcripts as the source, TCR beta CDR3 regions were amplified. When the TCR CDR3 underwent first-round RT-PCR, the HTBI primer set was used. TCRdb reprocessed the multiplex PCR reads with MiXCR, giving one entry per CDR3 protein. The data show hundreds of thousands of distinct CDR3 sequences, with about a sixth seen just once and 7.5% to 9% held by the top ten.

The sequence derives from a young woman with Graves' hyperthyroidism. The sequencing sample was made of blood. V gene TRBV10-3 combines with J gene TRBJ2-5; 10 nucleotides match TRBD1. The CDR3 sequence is CAISEGRQGAPETQYF. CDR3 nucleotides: TGTGCCATCAGTGAGGGGAGACAGGGGGCGCCGGAGACCCAGTACTTC.